These 6 T cell receptor beta chains share one sample of origin, sequenced in a study of blood T cell repertoires in COVID-19. The table came from immunoSEQ multiplex PCR; TCRdb's copy has only in-frame clones and leaves some out. This sample has some 180,000 clones, with about 83% found just once. The sample taken for sequencing was PBMCs or T cells enriched from blood (not recorded which). Source of these receptors: a woman aged 25 to 39 who had been exposed to COVID-19.

The chain combines TRBV19 with TRBJ2-3, with 10 bases lining up with TRBD2. V gave up 2 bases and J gave up 2 bases; unmatched junction bases: 4. The CDR3 totals 16 residues. The germline V gene encodes CDR1 LNHDA and CDR2 SQIVND (reference sequence). The chain's CDR3 is CASSILAGGTTDTQYF. The CDR3 DNA reads as TGTGCCAGTAGTATATTAGCGGGGGGTACCACAGATACGCAGTATTTT.

The chain carries TRBV5-4 and TRBJ1-2; D possibly corresponds to TRBD1 (6 bases). Germline V lookup: CDR1 SGHNT, CDR2 YYREEE (reference sequence). The CDR3 spans 15 residues. Trimming cost V 0 bases and J 0 bases, with 9 bases left between them. CDR3 residues: CASSLGGGANYGYTF. In DNA form, the CDR3 reads TGTGCCAGCAGCTTGGGAGGGGGAGCTAACTATGGCTACACCTTC.

The gene calls are TRBV27 and TRBJ2-2; D perhaps matches TRBD1 (5 bases). V was clipped by 3 bases and J by 8 bases, with 13 bases between them. Germline V gene lookup returns CDR1 MNHEY and CDR2 SMNVEV (reference sequence). The CDR3 sequence is 14 residues long. In DNA form, the CDR3 reads TGTGCCAGCAGTTTTAGTGGGGCGCAGGGGGAGCTGTTTTTT. It codes for CASSFSGAQGELFF.

V gene TRBV11-1 combines with J gene TRBJ2-5; 11 bases are a match to TRBD1. The ends lost 5 bases at V and 7 bases at J; junction bases unmatched: 6. Germline V CDR1 and CDR2: SGHAT, FQDESV (reference sequence). The CDR3 is made up of 14 amino acids. This chain's CDR3 is CASSVGQGERTQYF. The CDR3 DNA reads TGTGCCAGCAGCGTGGGACAGGGGGAGAGGACCCAGTACTTC.

This clone was recorded at least ten times. The chain carries TRBV6-5 and TRBJ1-3; no reliable D call. The CDR3 runs 13 residues. V dropped 2 bases and J dropped 7 bases, with 9 bases sitting between them. Germline assignment: CDR1 MNHEY and CDR2 SVGAGI. This chain's CDR3 is CASSYGGRNTIYF. CDR3 coding DNA: TGTGCCAGCAGTTACGGAGGGCGGAACACCATATATTTT.

V is TRBV12-3 or TRBV12-4 and J is TRBJ1-5, with a tentative D call TRBD1 (6 bases). With 6 bases removed from V and 7 bases from J, the gap between germline ends came to 13 bases. CDR3 length: 13 residues. CDR3 in DNA: TGTGCCAGCAGCTCCTCGCAGGGGCAGCCCCAGCATTTT. It translates to CASSSSQGQPQHF.